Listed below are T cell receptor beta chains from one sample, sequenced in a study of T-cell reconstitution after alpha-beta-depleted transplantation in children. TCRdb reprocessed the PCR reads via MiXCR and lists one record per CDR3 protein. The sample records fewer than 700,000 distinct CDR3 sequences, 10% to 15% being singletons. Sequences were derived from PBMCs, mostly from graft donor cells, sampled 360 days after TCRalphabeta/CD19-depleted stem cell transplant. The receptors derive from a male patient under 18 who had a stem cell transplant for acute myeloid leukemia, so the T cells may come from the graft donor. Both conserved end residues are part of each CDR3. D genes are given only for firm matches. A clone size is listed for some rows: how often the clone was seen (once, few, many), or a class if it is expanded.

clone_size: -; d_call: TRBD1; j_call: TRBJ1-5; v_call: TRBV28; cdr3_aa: CASNPGQGPTKAQHF; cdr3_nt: TGTGCCAGCAACCCGGGACAGGGTCCCACTAAGGCCCAGCATTTT
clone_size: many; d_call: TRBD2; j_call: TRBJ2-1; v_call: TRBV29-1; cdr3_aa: CSVEDPASGSLNYNEQFF; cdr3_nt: TGCAGCGTTGAAGATCCCGCTAGCGGGAGCCTTAACTACAATGAGCAGTTCTTC
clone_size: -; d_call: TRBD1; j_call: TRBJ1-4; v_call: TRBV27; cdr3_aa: CASSQGTVAEKVFF; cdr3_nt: TGTGCCAGCAGTCAAGGGACAGTGGCCGAAAAAGTGTTTTTT
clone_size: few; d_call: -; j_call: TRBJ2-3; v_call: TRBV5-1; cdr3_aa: CASRGHTQYF; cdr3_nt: TGCGCCAGCAGGGGGCATACGCAGTATTTT
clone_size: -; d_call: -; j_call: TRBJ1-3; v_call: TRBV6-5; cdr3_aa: CASSYLRQHSGNTIYF; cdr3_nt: TGTGCCAGCAGTTACCTACGACAGCACTCTGGAAACACCATATATTTT
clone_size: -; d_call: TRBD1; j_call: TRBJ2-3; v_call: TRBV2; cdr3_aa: CASSKDRATTDTQYF; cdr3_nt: TGTGCCAGCAGCAAAGACAGGGCGACCACAGATACGCAGTATTTT
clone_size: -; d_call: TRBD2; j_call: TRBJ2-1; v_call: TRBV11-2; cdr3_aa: CASSQALAGELLYNEQFF; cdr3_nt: TGTGCCAGCAGCCAAGCTCTAGCGGGAGAGCTACTCTACAATGAGCAGTTCTTC
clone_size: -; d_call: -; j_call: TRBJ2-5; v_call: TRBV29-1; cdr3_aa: CSVLQHNKAETQYF; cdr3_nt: TGCAGCGTTCTACAGCATAATAAGGCAGAGACCCAGTACTTC
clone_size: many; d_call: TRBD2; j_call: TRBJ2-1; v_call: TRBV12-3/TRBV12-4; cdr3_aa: CASTSVAGAYNEQFF; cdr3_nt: TGTGCCAGCACCTCCGTAGCGGGAGCCTACAATGAGCAGTTCTTC
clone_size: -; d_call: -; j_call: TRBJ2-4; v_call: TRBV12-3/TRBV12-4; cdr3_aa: CATRFFPDWDKNIQYF; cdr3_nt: TGTGCCACCCGATTCTTCCCGGACTGGGACAAAAACATTCAGTACTTC
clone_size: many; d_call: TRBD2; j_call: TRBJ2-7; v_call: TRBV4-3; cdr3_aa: CASSQDRGGAYEQYF; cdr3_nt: TGCGCCAGCAGCCAAGATCGGGGGGGCGCCTACGAGCAGTACTTC
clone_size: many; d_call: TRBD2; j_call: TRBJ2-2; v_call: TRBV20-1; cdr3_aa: CSGSGGRIGELFF; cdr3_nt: TGCAGTGGTTCGGGAGGGCGGATCGGGGAGCTGTTTTTT
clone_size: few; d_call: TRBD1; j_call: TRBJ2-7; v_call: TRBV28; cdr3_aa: CASSFQYSGQGSYEQYF; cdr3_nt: TGTGCCAGCAGTTTTCAATACTCGGGACAGGGGTCCTACGAGCAGTACTTC
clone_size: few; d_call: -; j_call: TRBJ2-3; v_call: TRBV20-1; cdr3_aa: CSARGGELVTDTQYF; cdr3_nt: TGCAGTGCTAGAGGGGGAGAGCTCGTCACAGATACGCAGTATTTT
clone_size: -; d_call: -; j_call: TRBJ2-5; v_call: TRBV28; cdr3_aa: CATRRRVTQETQYF; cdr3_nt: TGTGCCACCCGGAGGAGGGTGACCCAAGAGACCCAGTACTTC
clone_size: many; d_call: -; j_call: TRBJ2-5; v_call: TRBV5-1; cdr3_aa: CASSLRSNKGETQYF; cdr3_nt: TGCGCCAGCAGCTTACGGTCAAATAAGGGGGAGACCCAGTACTTC
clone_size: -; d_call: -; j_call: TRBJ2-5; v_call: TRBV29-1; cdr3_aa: CSVRGRTQETQYF; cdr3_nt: TGCAGCGTTCGAGGAAGGACTCAAGAGACCCAGTACTTC
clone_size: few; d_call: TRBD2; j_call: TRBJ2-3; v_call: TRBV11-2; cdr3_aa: CASSLGETSGTDTQYF; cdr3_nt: TGTGCCAGCAGCTTAGGCGAGACTAGCGGCACAGATACGCAGTATTTT
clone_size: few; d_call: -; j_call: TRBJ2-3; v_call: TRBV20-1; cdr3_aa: CSAVSSFPSTDTQYF; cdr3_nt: TGCAGTGCTGTTTCTAGCTTCCCCAGCACAGATACGCAGTATTTT
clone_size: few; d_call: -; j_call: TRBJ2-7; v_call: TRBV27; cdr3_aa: CASSPIFGGPYEQYF; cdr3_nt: TGTGCCAGCAGTCCGATATTTGGCGGCCCCTACGAGCAGTACTTC
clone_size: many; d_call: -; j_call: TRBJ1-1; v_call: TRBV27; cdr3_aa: CASHSRVPTEAFF; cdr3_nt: TGTGCCAGCCATAGCAGGGTTCCCACTGAAGCTTTCTTT
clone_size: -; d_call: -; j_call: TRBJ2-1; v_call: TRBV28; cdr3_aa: CASSLLASLVGVGYNEQFF; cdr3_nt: TGTGCCAGCAGTTTGCTGGCGTCCCTGGTAGGCGTAGGGTACAATGAGCAGTTCTTC
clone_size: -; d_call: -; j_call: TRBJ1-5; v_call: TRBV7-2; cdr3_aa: CASTPSAGGNQPQHF; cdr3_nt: TGTGCCAGCACCCCCTCAGCGGGCGGCAATCAGCCCCAGCATTTT
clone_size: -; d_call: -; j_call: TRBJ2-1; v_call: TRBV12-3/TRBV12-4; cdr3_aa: CASSPALDRPYNEQFF; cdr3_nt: TGTGCCAGCAGCCCGGCCCTAGACAGGCCCTACAATGAGCAGTTCTTC
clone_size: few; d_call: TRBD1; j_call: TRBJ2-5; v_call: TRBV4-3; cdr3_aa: CASSPQGAWETQYF; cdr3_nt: TGCGCCAGCAGCCCTCAGGGGGCCTGGGAGACCCAGTACTTC
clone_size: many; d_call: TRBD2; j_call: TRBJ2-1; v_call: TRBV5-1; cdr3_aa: CASSLGTSGRAYLNEQFF; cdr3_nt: TGCGCCAGCAGCCTTGGGACTAGCGGGAGGGCCTATTTAAATGAGCAGTTCTTC
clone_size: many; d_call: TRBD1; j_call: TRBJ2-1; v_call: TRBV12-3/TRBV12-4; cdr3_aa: CASSARDRGNNEQFF; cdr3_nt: TGTGCCAGCAGTGCCCGGGACAGGGGAAACAATGAGCAGTTCTTC
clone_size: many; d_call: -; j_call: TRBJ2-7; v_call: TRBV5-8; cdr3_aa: CASSLVIASYEQYF; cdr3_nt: TGTGCCAGCAGCTTGGTGATAGCTAGTTACGAGCAGTACTTC
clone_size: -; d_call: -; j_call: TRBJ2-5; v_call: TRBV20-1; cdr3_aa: CSAPTQSRGETQYF; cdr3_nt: TGCAGTGCCCCCACCCAATCCAGGGGAGAGACCCAGTACTTC
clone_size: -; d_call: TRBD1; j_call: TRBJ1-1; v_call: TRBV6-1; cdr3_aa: CASSEVDRGNTEAFF; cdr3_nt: TGTGCCAGCAGTGAAGTAGACAGGGGAAACACTGAAGCTTTCTTT
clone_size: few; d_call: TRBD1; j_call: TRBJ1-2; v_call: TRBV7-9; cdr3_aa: CASSSIRDRGIGYTF; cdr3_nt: TGTGCCAGCAGCTCCATCAGGGACAGGGGAATTGGCTACACCTTC
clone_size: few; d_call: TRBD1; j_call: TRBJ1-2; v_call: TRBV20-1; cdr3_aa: CSAARRQGGEYYGYTF; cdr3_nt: TGCAGTGCTGCTCGAAGACAGGGCGGAGAGTACTATGGCTACACCTTC
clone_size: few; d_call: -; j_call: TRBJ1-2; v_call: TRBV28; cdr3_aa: CASRRTGRHYGYTF; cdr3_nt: TGTGCCAGCAGAAGGACGGGAAGGCACTATGGCTACACCTTC
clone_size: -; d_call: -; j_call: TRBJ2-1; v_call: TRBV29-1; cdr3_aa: CSVVGGKPYNEQFF; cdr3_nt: TGCAGCGTTGTAGGCGGGAAACCCTACAATGAGCAGTTCTTC
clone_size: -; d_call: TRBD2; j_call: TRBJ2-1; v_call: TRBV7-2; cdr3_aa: CASSLDAGGRNEQFF; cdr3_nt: TGTGCCAGCAGCTTAGACGCGGGAGGGCGCAATGAGCAGTTCTTC
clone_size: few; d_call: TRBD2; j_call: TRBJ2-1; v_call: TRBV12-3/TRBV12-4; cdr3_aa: CASSPRTSGGPPPHEQFF; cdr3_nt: TGTGCCAGCAGTCCCCGGACTAGCGGAGGGCCACCCCCCCATGAGCAGTTCTTC
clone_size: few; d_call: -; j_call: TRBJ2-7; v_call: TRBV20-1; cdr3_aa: CSAGKGGRADYEQYF; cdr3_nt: TGCAGTGCTGGCAAAGGAGGACGTGCCGACTACGAGCAGTACTTC